This TCR beta chain was captured in a study of blood T cell repertoires in COVID-19. Study as a whole: From T cells, B-cell-depleted T cells, or PBMCs came the material, which was cDNA or gDNA.

Sequencing was performed with immunoSEQ multiplex PCR; in TCRdb, only in-frame clones are kept and a portion is missing. The table shows under 200,000 clones, with more than 85% occurring only once. This CDR3 has 15 residues. The germline V gene has CDR1 SGHTA and CDR2 FQGNSA. V was pared by 1 base and J by 5 bases, with 1 base of the junction left unmatched. The chain links TRBV7-2 to TRBJ1-6; the match to TRBD1 covers 8 bases. The specimen sequenced was peripheral blood. The receptor's source is a woman aged 80 or over in a cohort sampled during active or convalescent COVID-19. The CDR3 reads CASSLGQGHNSPLHF. CDR3 bases: TGTGCCAGCAGCTTAGGACAGGGGCATAATTCACCCCTCCACTTT.